The T cell receptor beta chain described here comes from a study of human T cells and chemical hapten exposure (dated by TCRdb to about 2021). About the investigation overall: For sensitization, 2% DPC in acetone was applied to a roughly 2 cm by roughly 2 cm area of upper inner arm skin. Throughout the roughly 23-week study period, patients were also given weekly therapeutic DPC doses on the scalp. Patch testing was done on the upper back using Finn chambers containing 0.01% DPC, and results were scored after 6 days according to International Contact Dermatitis Research Group standards. The mostly female patient cohort included alopecia areata with under or over 50% scalp involvement, alopecia totalis and alopecia universalis. Libraries were pooled for sequencing, and per-sample TCR yields varied mainly because of small differences in library volumes within the pool. In alopecia patients, the study followed how the peripheral blood TCR repertoire changed in vivo over primary and secondary sensitization to diphenylcyclopropenone (DPC), a hapten. Blood was sampled from patients pre-sensitization (week 0) and at 2, 6 and about 24 weeks after DPC sensitization. Approximately 30 alopecia patients provided blood for TCR sequencing at one to four time points (pre-sensitization, 2, 6 and 24 weeks). General conclusions and limits of the study: Significantly more large CDR3 similarity clusters were formed by expanded TCRs than by pre-sensitization or healthy control sets, consistent with antigen-driven responses. Alopecia, a presumed autoimmune disease, was present in all patients, so the immune response of the patients might differ from that of healthy individuals. After repeated subsampling, changes were observed in the strength of the expansion versus patch-test correlation and in the threshold at which the correlation became significant. DPC sensitization did not change the number of TCRs with a frequency above 1 in 1000, and there was no evidence of changes in global repertoire structure. The number of PT1 expanded TCRs positively correlated with patch test score, significant at thresholds 8, 16 and 32 but not 4.

Libraries came from RACE. Instrument used: NextSeq 500. During library preparation, unique molecular identifiers were attached to individual cDNA molecules so that TCRs could be counted in a quantitative, reproducible way. Both TCR alpha and TCR beta chains were sequenced from each blood RNA sample. Per the source publication's procedure: Samples had a median of 95,638 TCRs, with a range from roughly 23,224 to 700,000. The Decombinator software suite was used to annotate V, J and CDR3 in the TCR reads. To make PS versus PT1 abundance plots, every sample was subsampled to the same number of TCRs (28,000). Expanded TCRs were defined as absent before sensitization and observed at least eight times at the 2-week time point. In-frame beta chains were kept once TCRdb had trimmed the public reads at Q25 with fastp and called clones with MiXCR. Rows with a matching CDR3 protein are joined into one entry that keeps the most common DNA and genes. These V and J calls are TCRdb output, not the study's own analysis. The sample has about 290,000 distinct CDR3 sequences on record, around 7.3% of them singletons. The biggest ten clones account for about 1.2% of the sample.

This specimen's time point label, per the study, means: pre-sensitization, week 0. The meaning of the sample's treatment or condition label: therapeutic diphenylcyclopropenone sensitization with weekly scalp DPC. At every patch-test visit, the blood draw took place before the patch test was put on. Eligible patients were aged 18 to 70, diagnosed with alopecia, deemed suitable for DPC therapy, and excluded if pregnant. Unfractionated whole blood was collected in Tempus Blood RNA tubes, and total RNA was extracted from that blood. In the case of this clonotype: Its binding antigen is unknown. No base-level quality is on record; no much larger clone is a single base apart.

CDR3 length: 14 amino acids, cysteine to phenylalanine. The retained sequence is limited to the CDR3, 42 bases, with the frame set at the first base. In the germline V gene, CDR1 corresponds to SGHTA and CDR2 to FQGNSA. V is clipped by 7 bases and J by 4 bases, and the sequence between their germline boundaries is 14 bases long. The sequencing here drew on whole blood, taken in connection with sensitization to the hapten diphenylcyclopropenone (DPC). The source is a man aged 18 to 30 with alopecia areata. Some clones in this sample may be carry-over from other donors' samples. The sequence links TRBV7-2 to TRBJ2-1; a confident D gene designation cannot be given. The CDR3 region reads CASTETYGYNEQFF. The DNA is TGTGCCAGCACCGAAACCTACGGATACAATGAGCAGTTCTTC. With all but the CDR3 taken from the reference TRBV7-2 and TRBJ2-1 genes, the full variable domain is: GAGVSQSPSNKVTEKGKDVELRCDPISGHTALYWYRQSLGQGLEFLIYFQGNSAPDKSGLPSDRFSAERTGGSVSTLTIQRTQQEDSAVYLCASTETYGYNEQFFGPGTRLTVL.